These T cell receptor beta chains were read from a single sample in a study of control samples from healthy donors and cancer patients. Here immunoSEQ multiplex PCR was the method, and the copy in TCRdb shows in-frame clones only, minus some. Seen here are over 65,000 clones, approximately 94% observed once, and the top ten hold around 6.5%. The sample was blood. The receptor source for this set is a woman aged 35 to 49 in good health. The CDR3 runs from the conserved cysteine through the conserved F or W. D genes are given only for firm matches. Expanded clones are given a class, and other clones once, few, many or no size at all.

-,TRBJ1-5,TRBV12-5,-,CASGDPYGGNQPQHF,TGTGCTAGTGGGGATCCCTATGGGGGCAATCAGCCCCAGCATTTT
TRBD1,TRBJ2-1,TRBV19,-,CAIGTALGNEQFF,TGTGCCATTGGGACAGCCTTAGGGAATGAGCAGTTCTTC
TRBD2,TRBJ2-1,TRBV6-5,-,CASSYSISGDYNEQFF,TGTGCCAGCAGTTACTCGATTAGCGGGGATTACAATGAGCAGTTCTTC
-,TRBJ2-7,TRBV9,once,CASSPQVGRYEQYF,TGTGCCAGCAGCCCGCAGGTGGGCCGGTACGAGCAGTACTTC
-,TRBJ2-1,TRBV6-6,-,CASSYYPEQFF,TGTGCCAGCAGTTACTACCCAGAGCAGTTCTTC
TRBD1,TRBJ2-5,TRBV4-3,medium-sized,CASSQLGQGPSSGETQYF,TGCGCCAGCAGCCAACTTGGACAGGGACCCTCGTCTGGTGAGACCCAGTACTTC
-,TRBJ1-5,TRBV10-3,-,CAIRNRVGQPQHF,TGTGCCATCAGAAACAGGGTCGGGCAGCCCCAGCATTTT
-,TRBJ1-3,TRBV28,-,CASSFGPAGNTIYF,TGTGCCAGCAGTTTCGGCCCCGCGGGAAACACCATATATTTT
TRBD2,TRBJ2-3,TRBV5-4,-,CASSLYLAGAGDTQYF,TGTGCCAGCAGCTTGTATCTAGCGGGAGCAGGAGATACGCAGTATTTT
TRBD2,TRBJ2-3,TRBV6-5,-,CASRAGATDTQYF,TGTGCCAGCCGGGCGGGAGCCACAGATACGCAGTATTTT
TRBD2,TRBJ2-1,TRBV4-1,-,CASSQGPAAGSYNEQFF,TGCGCCAGCAGCCAAGGGCCAGCAGCGGGGTCTTACAATGAGCAGTTCTTC
TRBD1,TRBJ1-2,TRBV2,-,CASRTGEGYGYTF,TGTGCCAGCAGAACAGGGGAGGGCTATGGCTACACCTTC
-,TRBJ2-3,TRBV2,-,CASSETTGSDTQYF,TGTGCCAGCAGTGAAACCACAGGGTCAGATACGCAGTATTTT
TRBD1,TRBJ1-1,TRBV7-2,-,CASSLGQGRTEAFF,TGTGCCAGCAGCCTCGGACAGGGTCGGACTGAAGCTTTCTTT
-,TRBJ1-2,TRBV19,-,CASSIGNGRGYGYTF,TGTGCCAGTAGTATCGGCAACGGCCGTGGCTATGGCTACACCTTC
-,TRBJ1-1,TRBV11-3,-,CASSLLLNTEAFF,TGTGCCAGCAGCTTGTTGTTGAACACTGAAGCTTTCTTT
-,TRBJ2-5,TRBV3-1/TRBV3-2,-,CASSRRGLDETQYF,TGTGCCAGCAGCCGCAGGGGCCTAGACGAGACCCAGTACTTC
-,TRBJ1-2,TRBV27,once,CASSLTGPYGYTF,TGTGCCAGCAGTTTGACAGGCCCCTATGGCTACACCTTC
-,TRBJ1-2,TRBV5-6,-,CASSLVGTEYGYTF,TGTGCCAGCAGCTTGGTGGGGACTGAGTATGGCTACACCTTC
-,TRBJ1-4,TRBV5-1,-,CASSRDSPNEKLFF,TGCGCCAGCAGCCGTGACAGCCCCAATGAAAAACTGTTTTTT
-,TRBJ2-2,TRBV25-1,-,CASSEGLTGELFF,TGTGCCAGCAGTGAAGGTCTCACCGGGGAGCTGTTTTTT
-,TRBJ2-7,TRBV5-4,-,CASSFAGGRYEQYF,TGTGCCAGCAGCTTTGCAGGGGGGAGGTACGAGCAGTACTTC
-,TRBJ1-3,TRBV5-4,-,CASSLDEGGNTIYF,TGTGCCAGCAGCTTGGATGAGGGGGGAAACACCATATATTTT
-,TRBJ1-1,TRBV2,-,CASLGEVRTEAFF,TGTGCCAGCCTGGGGGAGGTGCGGACTGAAGCTTTCTTT
-,TRBJ2-7,TRBV15,-,CATSRDLAGSSEQYF,TGTGCCACCAGCAGAGATCTGGCAGGGTCCAGCGAGCAGTACTTC
-,TRBJ1-4,TRBV7-9,-,CASSLESPSRAIEKLFF,TGTGCCAGCAGCTTAGAATCCCCCAGCAGGGCTATTGAAAAACTGTTTTTT
-,TRBJ2-5,TRBV11-2,-,CASSLAGVRETQYF,TGTGCCAGCAGCTTAGCAGGGGTGCGAGAGACCCAGTACTTC
-,TRBJ1-1,TRBV7-3,once,CASSPSGDTEAFF,TGTGCCAGCAGCCCCTCAGGGGACACTGAAGCTTTCTTT
-,TRBJ2-3,TRBV7-8,-,CASSLDLAYVRSDTQYF,TGTGCCAGCAGCTTAGATCTAGCGTACGTCAGATCAGATACGCAGTATTTT
TRBD1,TRBJ2-1,TRBV27,-,CASSVTGGAYNEQFF,TGTGCCAGCAGTGTGACAGGGGGCGCCTACAATGAGCAGTTCTTC
TRBD1,TRBJ1-2,TRBV5-5,-,CASRSPGQGYGYTF,TGTGCCAGCAGAAGCCCGGGACAGGGGTATGGCTACACCTTC
TRBD1,TRBJ1-1,TRBV10-2,-,CASITGVNTEAFF,TGCGCCAGCATCACAGGGGTAAACACTGAAGCTTTCTTT
-,TRBJ1-5,TRBV30,-,CAFAGGGSQPQHF,TGTGCCTTCGCAGGCGGAGGCAGTCAGCCCCAGCATTTT